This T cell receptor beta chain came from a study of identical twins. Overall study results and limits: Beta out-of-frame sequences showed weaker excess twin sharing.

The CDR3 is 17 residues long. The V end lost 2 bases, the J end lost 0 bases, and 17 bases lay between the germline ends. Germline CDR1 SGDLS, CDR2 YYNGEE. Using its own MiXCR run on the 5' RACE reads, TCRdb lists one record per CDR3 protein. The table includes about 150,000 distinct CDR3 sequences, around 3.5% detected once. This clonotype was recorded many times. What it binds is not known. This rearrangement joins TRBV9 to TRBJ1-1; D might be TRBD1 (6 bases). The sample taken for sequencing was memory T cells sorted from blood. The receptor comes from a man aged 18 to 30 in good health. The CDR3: CASSVDPPGGMNTEAFF. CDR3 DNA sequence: TGTGCCAGCAGCGTGGACCCCCCCGGGGGCATGAACACTGAAGCTTTCTTT.